The 10 T cell receptor beta chains listed next were all sequenced from one sample in a study of T cell responses to AZD1222 COVID-19 vaccine. Repertoires were generated with immunoSEQ multiplex PCR, while TCRdb's copy carries only in-frame clones and drops some. This sample has 90,000 to 140,000 clones; roughly nine tenths occur once, and the top ten carry roughly two fifths. Sequencing was performed on peripheral blood, taken 28 days after the second AZD1222 dose. All receptors derive from an adult who received the AZD1222 COVID-19 vaccine.

The V gene is TRBV7-8, the J gene TRBJ2-1, with D perhaps assigned TRBD1 or TRBD2 (5 bases each). The CDR3 runs to 16 residues. Germline V gene lookup returns CDR1 SGHVS and CDR2 FQNEAQ. V shed 1 base and J shed 3 bases, with 13 bases lying between them. The CDR3 loop reads CASSLVGAALYNEQFF. CDR3 nucleotide sequence: TGTGCCAGCAGCTTAGTCGGGGCGGCTCTCTACAATGAGCAGTTCTTC.

The chain joins TRBV12-3 or TRBV12-4 to TRBJ2-7; TRBD2 is a possible D gene (5 bases). V lost 6 bases to trimming and J lost 2 bases, with 11 bases between them. The CDR3 loop spans 13 amino acids. In nucleotides, the CDR3 is TGTGCCAGCAGCTCCGGGGTCACCTACGAGCAGTACTTC. Translation: CASSSGVTYEQYF.

The J gene is TRBJ2-2, the V gene TRBV7-3, with D tentatively TRBD2 (5 bases). CDR3 length: 16 amino acids. Germline loops: CDR1 SGHTA, CDR2 FQGTGA. Trimming left V 2 bases short and J 1 base short, with 11 bases between. DNA for the CDR3: TGTGCCAGCAGCTTACGCCGAGGGCTGAACACCGGGGAGCTGTTTTTT. This codes for CASSLRRGLNTGELFF.

Details on this clone: Within the sample, other DNA sequences also encode this same CDR3. This chain joins TRBV7-2 and TRBJ2-7; 7 nucleotides agree with TRBD2. Germline CDR1 and CDR2: SGHTA and FQGNSA. V shed 5 bases, J shed 6 bases, and the junction held 10 bases outside the gene matches. This CDR3 comprises 14 residues. This CDR3 is CASSTSAALGEQYF. The DNA of the CDR3 is TGTGCCAGCAGCACTAGCGCGGCCCTGGGCGAGCAGTACTTC.

CDR3 amino acids: CSVGAANQPQHF. Here the CDR3 DNA reads TGCAGCGTTGGGGCGGCCAATCAGCCCCAGCATTTT. The chain couples TRBV29-1 to TRBJ1-5; no clear D. Between the trimmed V and J ends, which lost 4 bases and 3 bases, there was a span of 7 bases. Germline V gene sequence: CDR1 SQVTM, CDR2 ANQGSEA. The CDR3 totals 12 residues.

The chain uses TRBV9 and TRBJ2-5, with 12 bases fitting TRBD2. There are 15 residues in the CDR3. Looked up from germline, CDR1 is SGDLS and CDR2 is YYNGEE. Trimming at V came to 5 bases and at J to 0 bases, leaving 2 bases not matched to a gene. The CDR3 bases are TGTGCCAGCAGTGGACTAGCGGGGAACCAAGAGACCCAGTACTTC. Translation: CASSGLAGNQETQYF.

The chain is built from TRBV6-2 or TRBV6-3 and TRBJ2-1; 8 nucleotides agree with TRBD2. Germline CDR1 reads MNHEY; CDR2 reads SVGEGT. V shed 6 bases and J 4 bases; nucleotides not matched to a gene: 8. This CDR3 contains 15 residues. The CDR3 region has the DNA TGTGCCAGCAGCGAGGAAGCGGGAGCTTACAATGAGCAGTTCTTC. It encodes CASSEEAGAYNEQFF.

This sequence joins TRBV14 and TRBJ2-5, with D hard to call. Trimming removed 0 bases from V and 4 bases from J, with 6 bases in between. The CDR3 is 13 amino acids. CDR1 is SGHDN, CDR2 FVKESK, per germline. As DNA, the CDR3 is TGTGCCAGCAGCCAAGAAATGGGAGAGACCCAGTACTTC. As protein: CASSQEMGETQYF.

V and J are TRBV18 and TRBJ2-3; 11 bases line up with TRBD2. V lost 3 bases and J lost 2; bases outside the gene matches: 25. CDR3 length: 23 amino acids. CDR1 is KGHSH, CDR2 LQKENI, per germline. DNA for the CDR3: TGTGCCAGCTCACCCACGTACAGTTGGCTAGGGCTAGCGGGAGGTTCCAACACAGATACGCAGTATTTT. Protein product: CASSPTYSWLGLAGGSNTDTQYF.

The chain couples TRBV7-9 to TRBJ1-2, with 7 bases aligning to TRBD1. CDR3 length: 12 amino acids. Per the germline V gene, CDR1 is SEHNR and CDR2 is FQNEAQ (reference sequence). Germline trimming cut 4 bases from V and 6 bases from J; bases unmatched to any gene: 2. This chain's CDR3 is CASSSTGNGYTF. The CDR3 DNA follows: TGTGCCAGCAGCTCGACAGGGAATGGCTACACCTTC.